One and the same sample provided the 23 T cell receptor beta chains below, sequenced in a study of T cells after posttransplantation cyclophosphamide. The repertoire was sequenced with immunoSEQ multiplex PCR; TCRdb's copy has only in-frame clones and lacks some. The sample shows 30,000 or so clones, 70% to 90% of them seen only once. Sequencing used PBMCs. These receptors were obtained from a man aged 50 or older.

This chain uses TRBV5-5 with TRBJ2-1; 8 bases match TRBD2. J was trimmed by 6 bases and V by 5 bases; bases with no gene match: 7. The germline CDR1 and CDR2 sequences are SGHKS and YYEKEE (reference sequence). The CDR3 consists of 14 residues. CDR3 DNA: TGTGCCAGCAGGAACCTAGCGGGTCGCAATGAGCAGTTCTTC. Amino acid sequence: CASRNLAGRNEQFF. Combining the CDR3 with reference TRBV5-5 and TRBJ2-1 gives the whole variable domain DAGVTQSPTHLIKTRGQQVTLRCSPISGHKSVSWYQQVLGQGPQFIFQYYEKEERGRGNFPDRFSARQFPNYSSELNVNALLLGDSALYLCASRNLAGRNEQFFGPGTRLTVL.

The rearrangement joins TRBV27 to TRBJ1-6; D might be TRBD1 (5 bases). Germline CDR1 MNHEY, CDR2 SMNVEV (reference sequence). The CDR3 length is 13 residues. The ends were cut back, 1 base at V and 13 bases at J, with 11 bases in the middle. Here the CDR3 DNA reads TGTGCCAGCAGTTTATTGGCGGGACTTCCCCTCCACTTT. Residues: CASSLLAGLPLHF.

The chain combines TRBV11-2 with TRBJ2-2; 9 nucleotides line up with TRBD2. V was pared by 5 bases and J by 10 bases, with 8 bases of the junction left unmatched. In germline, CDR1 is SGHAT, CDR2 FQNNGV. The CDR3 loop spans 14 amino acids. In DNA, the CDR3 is TGTGCCAGCAGCCCCCTAGCGGGATGGGCGGAGCTGTTTTTT. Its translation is CASSPLAGWAELFF.

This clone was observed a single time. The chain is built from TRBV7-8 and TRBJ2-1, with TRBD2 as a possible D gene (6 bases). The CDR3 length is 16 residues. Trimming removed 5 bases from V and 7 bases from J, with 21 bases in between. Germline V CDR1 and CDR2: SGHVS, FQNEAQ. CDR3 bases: TGTGCCAGCAGCCTAGGGAGACTAGTGTCTAGGAATGAGCAGTTCTTC. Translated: CASSLGRLVSRNEQFF.

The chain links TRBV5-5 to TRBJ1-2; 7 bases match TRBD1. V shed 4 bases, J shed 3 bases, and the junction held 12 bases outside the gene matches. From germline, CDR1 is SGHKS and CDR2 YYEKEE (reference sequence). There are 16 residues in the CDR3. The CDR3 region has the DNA TGTGCCAGCAGCCCCGGACAGGTTGGGCTTTACTATGGCTACACCTTC. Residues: CASSPGQVGLYYGYTF.

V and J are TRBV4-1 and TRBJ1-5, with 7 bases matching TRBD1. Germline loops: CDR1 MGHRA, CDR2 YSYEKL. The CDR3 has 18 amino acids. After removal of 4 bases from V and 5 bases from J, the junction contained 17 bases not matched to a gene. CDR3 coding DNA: TGCGCCAGCAGCCTCGGGACAGTAAAGTCAATAGGGGATCAGCCCCAGCATTTT. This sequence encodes CASSLGTVKSIGDQPQHF.

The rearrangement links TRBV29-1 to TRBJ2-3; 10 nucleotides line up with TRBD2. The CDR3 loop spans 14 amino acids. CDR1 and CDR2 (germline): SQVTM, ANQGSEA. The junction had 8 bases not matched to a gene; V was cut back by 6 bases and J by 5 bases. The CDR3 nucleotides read TGCAGCGTAGCAGCGGGAGGGCCGTTAGATACGCAGTATTTT. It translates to CSVAAGGPLDTQYF.

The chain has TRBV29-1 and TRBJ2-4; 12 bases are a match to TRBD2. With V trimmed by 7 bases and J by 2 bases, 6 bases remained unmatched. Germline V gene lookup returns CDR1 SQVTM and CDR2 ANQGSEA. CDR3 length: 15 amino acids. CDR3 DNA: TGCAGCGCCAGGACTAGCGGGGATTCCAAAAACATTCAGTACTTC. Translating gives CSARTSGDSKNIQYF.

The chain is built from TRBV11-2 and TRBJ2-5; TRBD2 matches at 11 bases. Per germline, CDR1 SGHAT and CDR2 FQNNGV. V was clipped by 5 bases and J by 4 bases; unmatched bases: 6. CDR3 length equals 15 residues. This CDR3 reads CASSVSGRAGETQYF. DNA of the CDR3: TGTGCCAGCAGCGTTAGCGGGAGGGCCGGAGAGACCCAGTACTTC.

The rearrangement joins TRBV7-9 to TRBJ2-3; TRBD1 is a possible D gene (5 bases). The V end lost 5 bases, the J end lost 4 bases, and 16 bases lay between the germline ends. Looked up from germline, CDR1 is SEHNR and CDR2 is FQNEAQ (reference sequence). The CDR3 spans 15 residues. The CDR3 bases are TGTGCCAGCAGCCGCCAGTGGGGCCTGGCAGATACGCAGTATTTT. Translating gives CASSRQWGLADTQYF. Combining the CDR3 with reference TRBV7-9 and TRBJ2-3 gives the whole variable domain DTGVSQNPRHKITKRGQNVTFRCDPISEHNRLYWYRQTLGQGPEFLTYFQNEAQLEKSRLLSDRFSAERPKGSFSTLEIQRTEQGDSAMYLCASSRQWGLADTQYFGPGTRLTVL.

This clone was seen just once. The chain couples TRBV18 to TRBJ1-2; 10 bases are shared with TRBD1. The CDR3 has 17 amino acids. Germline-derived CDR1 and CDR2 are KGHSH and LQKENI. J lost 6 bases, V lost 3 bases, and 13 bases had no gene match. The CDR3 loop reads CASSPLGGTGAFDGYTF. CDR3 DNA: TGTGCCAGCTCACCCCTCGGGGGGACAGGGGCTTTCGATGGCTACACCTTC. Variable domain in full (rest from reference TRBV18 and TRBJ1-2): NAGVMQNPRHLVRRRGQEARLRCSPMKGHSHVYWYRQLPEEGLKFMVYLQKENIIDESGMPKERFSAEFPKEGPSILRIQQVVRGDSAAYFCASSPLGGTGAFDGYTFGSGTRLTVV.

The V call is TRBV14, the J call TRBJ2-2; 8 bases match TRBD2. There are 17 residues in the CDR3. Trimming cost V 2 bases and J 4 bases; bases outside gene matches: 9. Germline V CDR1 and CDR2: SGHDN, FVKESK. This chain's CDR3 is CASSQLGRAFGTGELFF. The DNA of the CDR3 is TGTGCCAGCAGCCAACTCGGGAGGGCCTTTGGCACCGGGGAGCTGTTTTTT.

The CDR3 here is CASSFARASGSGDTQYF. The DNA of the CDR3 is TGTGCCAGCAGCTTTGCGCGGGCTAGCGGGAGTGGGGATACGCAGTATTTT. The chain recombines TRBV12-1 with TRBJ2-3; TRBD2 was called by the table and not checked on the DNA. TRBV12-1 is a known pseudogene. CDR3 size: 17 residues.

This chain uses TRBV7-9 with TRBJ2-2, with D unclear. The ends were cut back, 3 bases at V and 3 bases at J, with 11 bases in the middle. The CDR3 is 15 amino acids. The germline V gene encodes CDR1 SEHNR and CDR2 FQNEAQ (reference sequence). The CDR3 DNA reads TGTGCCAGCAGCTTCCGCTCGGGTGACACCGGGGAGCTGTTTTTT. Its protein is CASSFRSGDTGELFF.

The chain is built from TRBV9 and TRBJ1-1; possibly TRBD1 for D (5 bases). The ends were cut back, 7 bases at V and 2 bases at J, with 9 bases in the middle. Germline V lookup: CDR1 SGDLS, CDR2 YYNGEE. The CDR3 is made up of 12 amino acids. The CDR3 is CASGQGNTEAFF. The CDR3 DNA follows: TGTGCCAGCGGGCAGGGTAACACTGAAGCTTTCTTT.

The CDR3 loop is CSVEQGTDTQYF. CDR3 in DNA: TGCAGCGTTGAACAGGGCACAGATACGCAGTATTTT. V gene TRBV29-1 combines with J gene TRBJ2-3, with no clear D. The CDR3 covers 12 residues. Germline V CDR1 and CDR2: SQVTM, ANQGSEA. Trimming removed 2 bases from V and 1 base from J, with 4 bases in between.

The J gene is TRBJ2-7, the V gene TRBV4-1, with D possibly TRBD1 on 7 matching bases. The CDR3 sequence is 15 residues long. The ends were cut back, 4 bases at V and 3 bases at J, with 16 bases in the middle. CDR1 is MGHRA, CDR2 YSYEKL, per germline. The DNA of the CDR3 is TGCGCCAGCAGCCGGGGGGTTGACAGGGACTACGAGCAGTACTTC. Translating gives CASSRGVDRDYEQYF.

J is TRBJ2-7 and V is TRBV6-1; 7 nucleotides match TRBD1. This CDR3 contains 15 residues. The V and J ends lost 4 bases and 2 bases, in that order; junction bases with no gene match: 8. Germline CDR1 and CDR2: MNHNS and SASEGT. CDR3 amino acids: CASSGPTGQTYEQYF. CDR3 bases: TGTGCCAGCAGTGGGCCGACGGGACAGACCTACGAGCAGTACTTC.

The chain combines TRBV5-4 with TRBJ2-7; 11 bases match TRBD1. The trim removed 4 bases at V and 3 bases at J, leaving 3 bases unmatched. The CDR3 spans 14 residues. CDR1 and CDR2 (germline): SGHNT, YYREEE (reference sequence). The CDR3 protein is CASSRGTGGYEQYF. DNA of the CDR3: TGTGCCAGCAGCAGAGGGACAGGGGGCTACGAGCAGTACTTC.

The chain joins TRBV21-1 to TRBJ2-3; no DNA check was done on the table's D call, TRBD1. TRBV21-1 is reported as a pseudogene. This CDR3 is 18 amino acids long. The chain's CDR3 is CASSKGAAIRARSDTQYF. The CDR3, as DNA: TGTGCCAGCAGCAAAGGGGCAGCGATCAGGGCACGATCAGATACGCAGTATTTT.

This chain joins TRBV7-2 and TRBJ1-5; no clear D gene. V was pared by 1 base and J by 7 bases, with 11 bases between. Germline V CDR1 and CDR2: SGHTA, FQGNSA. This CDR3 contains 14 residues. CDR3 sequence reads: CASSLDIGRQPQHF. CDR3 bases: TGTGCCAGCAGCTTAGATATAGGGAGGCAGCCCCAGCATTTT.

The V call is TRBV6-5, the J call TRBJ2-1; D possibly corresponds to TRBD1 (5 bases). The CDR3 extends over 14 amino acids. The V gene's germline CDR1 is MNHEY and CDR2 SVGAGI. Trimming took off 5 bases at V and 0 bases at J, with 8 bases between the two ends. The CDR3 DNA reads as TGTGCCAGCAGTAGGGGCTCCTCCTACAATGAGCAGTTCTTC. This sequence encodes CASSRGSSYNEQFF.

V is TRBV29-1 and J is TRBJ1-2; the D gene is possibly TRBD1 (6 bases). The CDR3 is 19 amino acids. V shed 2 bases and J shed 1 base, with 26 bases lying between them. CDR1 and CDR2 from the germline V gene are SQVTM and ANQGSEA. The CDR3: CSVEFRVTGRGPVNYGYTF. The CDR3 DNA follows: TGCAGCGTTGAATTTCGAGTTACAGGGAGAGGTCCCGTTAACTATGGCTACACCTTC. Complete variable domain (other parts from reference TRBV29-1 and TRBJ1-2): SAVISQKPSRDICQRGTSLTIQCQVDSQVTMMFWYRQQPGQSLTLIATANQGSEATYESGFVIDKFPISRPNLTFSTLTVSNMSPEDSSIYLCSVEFRVTGRGPVNYGYTFGSGTRLTVV.